Following are 20 T cell receptor beta chains from one sample sequenced in a study of shared T cell receptors in the human thymus. Sequencing was performed with immunoSEQ multiplex PCR; in TCRdb, only in-frame clones are kept and a portion is missing. The table shows about 660,000 clones, with more than 70% occurring only once. The sample also formed part of further work on human thymus T cells.

The source material was thymocytes. The receptors were gathered from a boy under two years old with a congenital heart defect.

The rearrangement links TRBV28 to TRBJ2-2, with TRBD2 matching over 10 bases. Germline lookup yields CDR1 MDHEN and CDR2 SYDVKM. CDR3 length: 16 residues. V shed 6 bases, J shed 6 bases, and the junction held 10 bases outside the gene matches. The CDR3, as DNA: TGTGCCAGCAGAGACCTCCTAGCGGGAGATGCCGGGGAGCTGTTTTTT. This sequence encodes CASRDLLAGDAGELFF.

The chain is built from TRBV15 and TRBJ2-1; no reliable D call. V was cut by 0 bases and J by 5 bases, with 14 bases left in between. This CDR3 has 16 residues. Germline V gene data show CDR1 as LNHNV and CDR2 as YYDKDF (reference sequence). CDR3 region: CATSRDGTPSHNEQFF. CDR3 coding DNA: TGTGCCACCAGCAGAGATGGTACACCTTCCCACAATGAGCAGTTCTTC.

The CDR3 loop is CASSLLPGKAFF. Written as DNA, the CDR3 is TGTGCCAGCAGCTTACTTCCCGGGAAAGCTTTCTTT. The chain uses TRBV7-2 and TRBJ1-1; no firm D call. Germline V lookup: CDR1 SGHTA, CDR2 FQGNSA. V lost 2 bases and J 9 bases, leaving 10 bases between the germline ends. The length of the CDR3 is 12 residues.

V gene TRBV6-1 combines with J gene TRBJ2-4; 8 bases match TRBD1. The germline V gene encodes CDR1 MNHNS and CDR2 SASEGT. V was pared by 7 bases and J by 4 bases, with 6 bases of the junction left unmatched. The CDR3 runs to 14 residues. This chain's CDR3 is CASNRQGIKNIQYF. In nucleotides, the CDR3 is TGTGCCAGCAATAGACAGGGGATAAAAAACATTCAGTACTTC.

The rearrangement links TRBV6-1 to TRBJ1-1; D unresolved. V lost 4 bases to trimming and J lost 7 bases, with 7 bases between them. Germline CDR1 and CDR2: MNHNS and SASEGT. This CDR3 spans 11 amino acids. The CDR3 is CASSGHSEAFF. CDR3 DNA: TGTGCCAGCAGTGGACACAGTGAAGCTTTCTTT.

The genes are TRBV28 and TRBJ1-5, with D possibly matching TRBD1 (6 bases). CDR1 MDHEN and CDR2 SYDVKM come from the germline V gene. The CDR3 runs 16 residues. V lost 7 bases to trimming and J lost 8 bases, with 24 bases between them. The CDR3 DNA is TGTGCCAGCATAAAGCGACAGGCAAAGGATGAGAAGCCCCAGCATTTT. Translating it yields CASIKRQAKDEKPQHF.

CDR3 bases: TGTGCCAGCTCCTTCGCGGGACAGGGCTCCTACGAGCAGTACTTC. As protein: CASSFAGQGSYEQYF. The chain joins TRBV27 to TRBJ2-7; TRBD1 agrees at 9 bases. V lost 8 bases and J lost 0; bases outside the gene matches: 8. This CDR3 has 15 residues. Germline V lookup: CDR1 MNHEY, CDR2 SMNVEV (reference sequence).

This clone occurred once. The chain links TRBV5-4 to TRBJ2-1, with 8 bases aligning to TRBD2. The CDR3 sequence is 12 residues long. Germline CDR1 is SGHNT and CDR2 is YYREEE (reference sequence). J gave up 13 bases and V 2 bases, and 5 bases lay outside the gene matches. This chain's CDR3 is CASSFGLAGQFF. The DNA of the CDR3 is TGTGCCAGCAGCTTCGGGCTAGCGGGTCAGTTCTTC.

This clone appeared once. The V gene is TRBV12-1, the J gene TRBJ2-2; TRBD2 reflects the table's D call only, with no check against the DNA. TRBV12-1 is listed as a pseudogene. The CDR3 extends over 16 amino acids. CDR3 nucleotide sequence: TGTGCCAGCAGCTTTGGGACTAGCGGGGAACACGGGGAGCTGTTTTTT. It encodes CASSFGTSGEHGELFF.

The CDR3 sequence: CASTSENRSSYEQYF. CDR3 in DNA: TGTGCCAGCACCTCTGAGAACCGGAGCTCCTACGAGCAGTACTTC. The chain couples TRBV27 to TRBJ2-7; D is uncertain. The V gene lost 7 bases and the J gene lost 0 bases, with 16 bases spanning the gap. The CDR3 length is 15 residues. Germline CDR1 reads MNHEY; CDR2 reads SMNVEV (reference sequence).

About this clone itself: Other nucleotide sequences from this sample produce the same CDR3. The chain couples TRBV27 to TRBJ2-7; D is ambiguous. Trimming stripped 4 bases from V and 0 bases from J, with 7 bases between. CDR1 and CDR2 from the germline V gene are MNHEY and SMNVEV (reference sequence). CDR3 length: 13 amino acids. The CDR3 region is CASSWAPSYEQYF. Written as DNA, the CDR3 is TGTGCCAGCAGTTGGGCCCCCTCCTACGAGCAGTACTTC.

The gene calls are TRBV5-1 and TRBJ2-5, with 8 positions matching TRBD1. The J call may be faulty, since TRBJ2-7 better matches the DNA end. The CDR3 has 17 residues. Looked up from germline, CDR1 is SGHRS and CDR2 is YFSETQ. CDR3 DNA: TGCGCCAGCAGCTTGGACCTAATACAGGGGGAGTCCCACGAGCAGTACTTC. This gives the protein CASSLDLIQGESHEQYF.

The chain carries TRBV25-1 and TRBJ1-1; 9 bases line up with TRBD1. The germline gives CDR1 MGHDK, CDR2 SYGVNS. V shed 5 bases, J shed 3 bases, and the junction held 4 bases outside the gene matches. CDR3 length: 14 amino acids. CDR3 nucleotide sequence: TGTGCCAGCAGTAAAGACAGGGGGTACACTGAAGCTTTCTTT. Protein sequence: CASSKDRGYTEAFF.

V and J are TRBV4-3 and TRBJ2-1; 8 positions agree with TRBD1. J was trimmed by 9 bases and V by 0 bases; bases with no gene match: 22. The germline V gene encodes CDR1 LGHNA and CDR2 YSLEER. This CDR3 is built from 20 residues. As DNA, the CDR3 is TGCGCCAGCAGCCAAGATCTTGGGGCCAGGGGCGTGCCCACAGGGGGTGAGCAGTTCTTC. Translating it yields CASSQDLGARGVPTGGEQFF.

The V gene is TRBV7-2, the J gene TRBJ1-5, with unresolved D. Trimming pared 2 bases from V and 4 bases from J, leaving 9 bases between. Germline-derived CDR1 and CDR2 are SGHTA and FQGNSA. This CDR3 contains 14 residues. CDR3 residues: CASSLRTENQPQHF. The CDR3 bases are TGTGCCAGCAGCTTAAGAACAGAGAATCAGCCCCAGCATTTT. The whole variable domain, remainder taken from reference TRBV7-2 and TRBJ1-5, is GAGVSQSPSNKVTEKGKDVELRCDPISGHTALYWYRQSLGQGLEFLIYFQGNSAPDKSGLPSDRFSAERTGGSVSTLTIQRTQQEDSAVYLCASSLRTENQPQHFGDGTRLSIL.

The chain joins TRBV18 to TRBJ1-4, with unresolved D. V lost 1 base and J 3 bases, leaving 6 bases between the germline ends. The CDR3 extends over 14 amino acids. Germline V lookup: CDR1 KGHSH, CDR2 LQKENI. The CDR3 here is CASSPLAANEKLFF. The DNA for the CDR3 is TGTGCCAGCTCACCACTAGCTGCTAATGAAAAACTGTTTTTT.

The V and J genes are TRBV14 and TRBJ1-2, with D perhaps matching TRBD1 (5 bases). Trimming pared 0 bases from V and 4 bases from J, leaving 15 bases between. Germline V CDR1 and CDR2: SGHDN, FVKESK. The length of the CDR3 is 16 residues. The CDR3 nucleotides read TGTGCCAGCAGCCAAGACCGAACGGACCAGGGCTATGGCTACACCTTC. This gives the protein CASSQDRTDQGYGYTF.

There are a few counts of this clone. In DNA form, the CDR3 reads TGCGCCAGCAGCCCCTCCCAGGAGGGAGGCGGAAACACCATATATTTT. Translation gives CASSPSQEGGGNTIYF. The rearrangement links TRBV4-3 to TRBJ1-3; D is unclear. Germline assignment: CDR1 LGHNA and CDR2 YSLEER. This CDR3 region has 16 residues. V lost 4 bases, J lost 4 bases, and 17 bases lay in between.

This chain uses TRBV28 with TRBJ2-7; 10 bases agree with TRBD1. CDR3 length: 16 residues. J lost 2 bases, V lost 8 bases, and 12 bases had no gene match. The germline CDR1 and CDR2 sequences are MDHEN and SYDVKM. CDR3: CASAVGTGTGAYEQYF. The CDR3, as DNA: TGTGCCAGCGCAGTGGGGACCGGGACAGGGGCCTACGAGCAGTACTTC.

V is TRBV15 and J is TRBJ2-2, with 11 bases aligning to TRBD1. After removal of 0 bases from V and 4 bases from J, the junction contained 4 bases not matched to a gene. CDR1 and CDR2 (germline): LNHNV, YYDKDF (reference sequence). The CDR3 is 17 amino acids. The CDR3 reads CATSRDQGTGGTGELFF. CDR3 in DNA: TGTGCCACCAGCAGAGATCAAGGGACAGGGGGCACCGGGGAGCTGTTTTTT.